This entry lists 3 T cell receptor beta chains sequenced from one sample in a study of blood T cell repertoires in COVID-19. Here immunoSEQ multiplex PCR was the method, and the copy in TCRdb shows in-frame clones only, minus some. Here the sample spans approximately 200,000 clones, 94% being singletons. Sequences were obtained from peripheral blood. The receptor source for this set is a young man with COVID-19, enrolled during active disease.

The chain has TRBV4-1 and TRBJ2-6, with 11 bases matching TRBD1. Trimming removed 5 bases from V and 0 bases from J; junction bases left unmatched: 3. Germline loops: CDR1 MGHRA, CDR2 YSYEKL. CDR3 length: 17 amino acids. This chain's CDR3 is CASSFGTGGSGANVLTF. The CDR3 DNA reads TGCGCCAGCAGCTTCGGGACAGGGGGCTCTGGGGCCAACGTCCTGACTTTC.

V is TRBV6-5 and J is TRBJ1-4, with D maybe TRBD1 (5 bases). With 6 bases removed from V and 5 bases from J, the gap between germline ends came to 10 bases. This CDR3 comprises 13 residues. CDR1 and CDR2 from the germline V gene are MNHEY and SVGAGI. The CDR3 region has the DNA TGTGCCAGCAGGCGGGGGGGGAATGAAAAACTGTTTTTT. The encoded protein is CASRRGGNEKLFF.

Note on this clone: In the same sample, other DNA sequences code for this CDR3. The V call is TRBV25-1, the J call TRBJ2-3; possibly TRBD2 for D (5 bases). In germline, CDR1 is MGHDK, CDR2 SYGVNS. The CDR3 sequence is 12 residues long. The germline V and J ends were trimmed by 5 bases and 3 bases, with 6 bases remaining between them. The CDR3 sequence is CASSRGTDTQYF. Written as DNA, the CDR3 is TGTGCCAGCAGTCGGGGAACAGATACGCAGTATTTT.